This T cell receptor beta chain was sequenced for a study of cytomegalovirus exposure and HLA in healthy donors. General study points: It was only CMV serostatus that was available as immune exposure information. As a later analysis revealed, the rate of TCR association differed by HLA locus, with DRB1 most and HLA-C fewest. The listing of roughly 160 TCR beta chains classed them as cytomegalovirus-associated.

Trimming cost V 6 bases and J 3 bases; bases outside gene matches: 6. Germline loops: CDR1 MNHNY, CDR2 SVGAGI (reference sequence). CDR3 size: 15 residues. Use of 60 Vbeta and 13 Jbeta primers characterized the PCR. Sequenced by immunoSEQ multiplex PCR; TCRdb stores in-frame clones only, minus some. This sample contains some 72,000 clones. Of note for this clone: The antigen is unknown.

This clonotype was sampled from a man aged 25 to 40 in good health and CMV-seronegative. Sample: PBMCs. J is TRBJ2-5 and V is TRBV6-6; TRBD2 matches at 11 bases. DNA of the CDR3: TGTGCCAGCAGCCCGCGGGGACTAGCGGAAGAGACCCAGTACTTC. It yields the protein CASSPRGLAEETQYF.